The 6 T cell receptor beta chains below were found in one sample sequenced in a study of OX40 agonist ivuxolimab in advanced cancers. Using immunoSEQ multiplex PCR, the repertoire was profiled, and TCRdb retains in-frame clones only, with some absent. The table records around 35,000 clones, less than 90% of them present only once. This specimen consisted of CD4+ or CD8+ T cells sorted from blood, obtained in a trial of the OX40 agonist ivuxolimab. The origin of the receptors is an adult with an advanced solid tumor such as melanoma, head and neck, liver or kidney cancer.

The chain has TRBV28 and TRBJ1-5; TRBD1 might be the D (5 bases). CDR1 is MDHEN, CDR2 SYDVKM, per germline. Deletions cut 7 bases from V and 3 bases from J, with 13 bases between. The CDR3 is 14 residues long. The chain's CDR3 is CASTLVGHNQPQHF. The DNA for the CDR3 is TGTGCCAGCACCCTGGTGGGGCACAATCAGCCCCAGCATTTT.

This chain links TRBV19 with TRBJ2-5; 12 nucleotides line up with TRBD2. The CDR3 has 20 amino acids. Germline V gives CDR1 LNHDA, CDR2 SQIVND (reference sequence). V gave up 5 bases and J gave up 3 bases; unmatched junction bases: 19. CDR3 in DNA: TGTGCCAGTAGTGCCTGGCGCTCTAGCGGGAGGGCCGGTGTAGAAGAGACCCAGTACTTC. Its protein is CASSAWRSSGRAGVEETQYF.

The chain joins TRBV6-5 to TRBJ2-7, with TRBD1 matching over 9 bases. The CDR3 extends over 14 amino acids. Germline trimming cut 0 bases from V and 7 bases from J; bases unmatched to any gene: 4. Germline V CDR1 and CDR2: MNHEY, SVGAGI. CDR3: CASSYSTGGREQYF. CDR3 DNA: TGTGCCAGCAGTTACTCGACAGGGGGTAGGGAGCAGTACTTC.

The rearrangement uses TRBV18 and TRBJ2-1, with 8 bases aligning to TRBD1. In germline, CDR1 is KGHSH, CDR2 LQKENI. This CDR3 is 15 amino acids long. Trimming removed 2 bases from V and 7 bases from J; junction bases left unmatched: 7. The CDR3 DNA reads as TGTGCCAGCTCACCAGGCCAGGGGGCAACAAATGAGCAGTTCTTC. This gives the protein CASSPGQGATNEQFF.

This sequence joins TRBV15 and TRBJ1-4; 7 bases are a match to TRBD1. The CDR3 length is 14 residues. V lost 5 bases and J lost 6; bases outside the gene matches: 6. The germline gives CDR1 LNHNV, CDR2 YYDKDF (reference sequence). The CDR3 nucleotides are TGTGCCACCAGCGGAACGGGACAGCATGAAAAACTGTTTTTT. Amino acids: CATSGTGQHEKLFF.

The V gene is TRBV7-9, the J gene TRBJ2-5; no clear D. Trimming removed 3 bases at V and 0 bases at J, with 8 bases between. The germline CDR1 and CDR2 sequences are SEHNR and FQNEAQ (reference sequence). The CDR3 runs to 14 residues. The CDR3 here is CASSFSTYQETQYF. In DNA form, the CDR3 reads TGTGCCAGCAGCTTTAGTACATACCAAGAGACCCAGTACTTC.